This is a list of T cell receptor beta chains from one sample in a study of T cell repertoires in cytomegalovirus infection. In TCRdb, the reads were re-called with MiXCR into one record per CDR3 protein. Among approximately 750,000 distinct CDR3 sequences listed, approximately 40% were seen once. The sample consisted of PBMCs. All receptors come from a human donor in good health (CMV status not recorded). Some clones in this sample may be carry-over from other donors' samples. CDR3s include the opening cysteine and the closing phenylalanine or tryptophan. Each record gives: J gene, D gene, V gene, clone size, CDR3 DNA, CDR3 protein. A D gene is named only where the DNA matches it firmly. The size of a clone is reported for some rows only, either as once, few or many, or as a class for expanded clones.

j_gene: TRBJ2-3; d_gene: TRBD2; v_gene: TRBV28; abundance: .; CDR3nt: TGTGCCAGCAGTTTCCGGCGGGAGCCTTTCACAGATACGCAGTATTTT; CDR3aa: CASSFRREPFTDTQYF
j_gene: TRBJ1-1; d_gene: .; v_gene: TRBV20-1; abundance: .; CDR3nt: TGCAGTGCTAGTAGGTCCCAGGGGAACACTGAAGCTTTCTTT; CDR3aa: CSASRSQGNTEAFF
j_gene: TRBJ1-2; d_gene: TRBD1; v_gene: TRBV7-2; abundance: few; CDR3nt: TGTGCCAGCAGCTTTACGACAGGGATGGAGGGCTACACCTTC; CDR3aa: CASSFTTGMEGYTF
j_gene: TRBJ2-3; d_gene: .; v_gene: TRBV2; abundance: .; CDR3nt: TGTGCCAGCACCCTGGCCGGGACTCGTGCGGAATATACGCAGTATTTT; CDR3aa: CASTLAGTRAEYTQYF
j_gene: TRBJ2-3; d_gene: .; v_gene: TRBV7-9; abundance: many; CDR3nt: TGTGCCAGCAGCTTAGGAGGGGCCTACAAGGATACGCAGTATTTT; CDR3aa: CASSLGGAYKDTQYF
j_gene: TRBJ1-2; d_gene: .; v_gene: TRBV28; abundance: many; CDR3nt: TGTGCCAGCAGTTTCCACGACAGCTATGGCTACACCTTC; CDR3aa: CASSFHDSYGYTF
j_gene: TRBJ1-6; d_gene: .; v_gene: TRBV7-2; abundance: many; CDR3nt: TGTGCCAGCAGCAAAAGACAGGACTATAATTCACCCCTCCACTTT; CDR3aa: CASSKRQDYNSPLHF
j_gene: TRBJ2-2; d_gene: .; v_gene: TRBV4-2; abundance: .; CDR3nt: TGTGCCAGCAGCCAAGATTGGCCAGGGCGAGGCGGGGAGCTGTTTTTT; CDR3aa: CASSQDWPGRGGELFF
j_gene: TRBJ1-1; d_gene: .; v_gene: TRBV5-1; abundance: .; CDR3nt: TGCGCCAGCAGCTTGTTTGCGGGTCGGAACACTGAAGCTTTCTTT; CDR3aa: CASSLFAGRNTEAFF
j_gene: TRBJ2-7; d_gene: .; v_gene: TRBV19; abundance: .; CDR3nt: TGTGCCAGTAGTATTTTGGGCGGTACGGGCTACGAGCAGTACTTC; CDR3aa: CASSILGGTGYEQYF
j_gene: TRBJ2-2; d_gene: .; v_gene: TRBV2; abundance: few; CDR3nt: TGTGCCAGCACGCGGCAGGGAAACACCGGGGAGCTGTTTTTT; CDR3aa: CASTRQGNTGELFF
j_gene: TRBJ1-1; d_gene: .; v_gene: TRBV27; abundance: few; CDR3nt: TGTGCCAGCAGTCCAATCTTCAGTTTAGTTGAAGCTTTCTTT; CDR3aa: CASSPIFSLVEAFF
j_gene: TRBJ1-4; d_gene: .; v_gene: TRBV28; abundance: few; CDR3nt: TGTGCCAGCAGTTTTCGGCAGGGTCTGGGCGAAAAACTGTTTTTT; CDR3aa: CASSFRQGLGEKLFF
j_gene: TRBJ1-4; d_gene: .; v_gene: TRBV7-2; abundance: .; CDR3nt: TGTGCCAGCAGCTTAGTTTCCTTCCCCAAGGGAACTAATGAAAAAATGTTTTTT; CDR3aa: CASSLVSFPKGTNEKMFF
j_gene: TRBJ1-2; d_gene: TRBD1; v_gene: TRBV27; abundance: .; CDR3nt: TGTGCCAGCAGTTTGGGAACAGGGGGCGGTGGCTACACCTTC; CDR3aa: CASSLGTGGGGYTF
j_gene: TRBJ1-5; d_gene: TRBD1; v_gene: TRBV2; abundance: .; CDR3nt: TGTGCCAGCAGGGGAGACAGGGGTTATCAGCCCCAGCATTTT; CDR3aa: CASRGDRGYQPQHF
j_gene: TRBJ2-3; d_gene: .; v_gene: TRBV20-1; abundance: .; CDR3nt: TGCAGTGCTAGGGCCCTCTACAGGGAGGAGGACACAGATACGCAGTATTTT; CDR3aa: CSARALYREEDTDTQYF
j_gene: TRBJ1-2; d_gene: .; v_gene: TRBV4-1; abundance: .; CDR3nt: TGCGCCAGCAGCCAAGTTGAACAGGCCTATGGCTACACCTTC; CDR3aa: CASSQVEQAYGYTF
j_gene: TRBJ2-1; d_gene: TRBD2; v_gene: TRBV20-1; abundance: .; CDR3nt: TGCAGTGCTAGAGATAATAGCGGGAGAAGATCCTACAATGAGCAGTTCTTC; CDR3aa: CSARDNSGRRSYNEQFF
j_gene: TRBJ1-5; d_gene: .; v_gene: TRBV24-1; abundance: .; CDR3nt: TGTGCCACTGCATCCGGGAAAGGGGTCGATAATCAGCCCCAGCCTTTT; CDR3aa: CATASGKGVDNQPQPF
j_gene: TRBJ2-5; d_gene: .; v_gene: TRBV6-5; abundance: few; CDR3nt: TGTGCCAGCAGTCCCTGGACAGACCAAGAGACCCAGTACTTC; CDR3aa: CASSPWTDQETQYF
j_gene: TRBJ2-1; d_gene: .; v_gene: TRBV6-1; abundance: many; CDR3nt: TGTGCCAGCAGCCAGGGTATCGGCTCCTACAATGAGCAGTTCTTC; CDR3aa: CASSQGIGSYNEQFF
j_gene: TRBJ1-2; d_gene: .; v_gene: TRBV10-3; abundance: once; CDR3nt: TGTGCCATCAACGAGGCCGAGAGGGTGGACTATGGCTACACCTTC; CDR3aa: CAINEAERVDYGYTF
j_gene: TRBJ1-1; d_gene: .; v_gene: TRBV7-8; abundance: .; CDR3nt: TGTGCCAGCAGCAAAGCAAGGACATTGAACACTGAAGCTTTCTTT; CDR3aa: CASSKARTLNTEAFF
j_gene: TRBJ2-7; d_gene: .; v_gene: TRBV7-9; abundance: .; CDR3nt: TGTGCCAGCAGCTTGAAGGGAGGTACTAACGAGCAGTACTTC; CDR3aa: CASSLKGGTNEQYF
j_gene: TRBJ2-7; d_gene: TRBD2; v_gene: TRBV28; abundance: .; CDR3nt: TGTGCCAGCAGTGCTAACTTGGGACTAGCGGGCCAGTACGAGCAGTACTTC; CDR3aa: CASSANLGLAGQYEQYF
j_gene: TRBJ2-2; d_gene: .; v_gene: TRBV4-2; abundance: few; CDR3nt: TGTGCCAGCAGCCAAGAATACACCGGGGAGCTGTTTTTT; CDR3aa: CASSQEYTGELFF
j_gene: TRBJ1-3; d_gene: .; v_gene: TRBV7-4; abundance: .; CDR3nt: TGTGCCAGCAGCTTAGTCGGCAGCGACAGCGAGAGCTCTGGAAACACCATATATTTT; CDR3aa: CASSLVGSDSESSGNTIYF
j_gene: TRBJ1-5; d_gene: .; v_gene: TRBV6-6; abundance: .; CDR3nt: TGTGCCAGCAGTTACTCGGGGAGGACCGGAGATCAGCCCCAGCATTTT; CDR3aa: CASSYSGRTGDQPQHF
j_gene: TRBJ1-6; d_gene: .; v_gene: TRBV7-2; abundance: .; CDR3nt: TGTGCCAGCAGCCGGACCGGTTTTAATTCACCCCTCCACTTT; CDR3aa: CASSRTGFNSPLHF
j_gene: TRBJ1-2; d_gene: .; v_gene: TRBV7-6; abundance: .; CDR3nt: TGTGCCAGCACCGAGGTTAACTATGGCTACACCTTC; CDR3aa: CASTEVNYGYTF
j_gene: TRBJ1-5; d_gene: .; v_gene: TRBV20-1; abundance: .; CDR3nt: TGCAGTGCTAGAGATAAAAGCCTAAATAGCAATCAGCCCCAGCATTTT; CDR3aa: CSARDKSLNSNQPQHF
j_gene: TRBJ1-2; d_gene: TRBD1; v_gene: TRBV4-1; abundance: .; CDR3nt: TGCGCCAGCAGCCGGGAGGGACAGACCCTTCATGGCTACACCTTC; CDR3aa: CASSREGQTLHGYTF
j_gene: TRBJ1-5; d_gene: .; v_gene: TRBV28; abundance: .; CDR3nt: TGTGCCAGCAGTTTAATCGGCAGCAGCAATCAGCCCCAGCATTTT; CDR3aa: CASSLIGSSNQPQHF
j_gene: TRBJ2-1; d_gene: .; v_gene: TRBV7-3; abundance: .; CDR3nt: TGTGCCAGCAGCTTAAGGGGTGGATTCTACAATGAGCAGTTCTTC; CDR3aa: CASSLRGGFYNEQFF
j_gene: TRBJ1-2; d_gene: TRBD1; v_gene: TRBV28; abundance: few; CDR3nt: TGTGCCAGCAGTGCGGACAGGGTGTCTGGCTACACCTTC; CDR3aa: CASSADRVSGYTF
j_gene: TRBJ1-2; d_gene: .; v_gene: TRBV6-6; abundance: few; CDR3nt: TGTGCCAGCAGTGACGTCCCCAGGGCCTATGGCTACACCTTC; CDR3aa: CASSDVPRAYGYTF
j_gene: TRBJ2-7; d_gene: .; v_gene: TRBV27; abundance: once; CDR3nt: TGTGCCAGCAGTTGGGGGGGGGCACCCTACGAGCAGTACTTC; CDR3aa: CASSWGGAPYEQYF
j_gene: TRBJ1-1; d_gene: .; v_gene: TRBV7-3; abundance: .; CDR3nt: TGTGCCAGCAGCTCCTCAGTTTCGGACACTGAAGCTTTCTTT; CDR3aa: CASSSSVSDTEAFF
j_gene: TRBJ2-1; d_gene: .; v_gene: TRBV4-1; abundance: .; CDR3nt: TGCGCCAGCAGCCAAGATATCTCTGGTCTGGGCTCCTACAATGAGCAGTTCTTC; CDR3aa: CASSQDISGLGSYNEQFF
j_gene: TRBJ1-6; d_gene: TRBD1; v_gene: TRBV7-8; abundance: few; CDR3nt: TGTGCCAGCAGTTACCCACAGGGGGCTCGAAATTCACCCCTCCACTTT; CDR3aa: CASSYPQGARNSPLHF
j_gene: TRBJ1-5; d_gene: .; v_gene: TRBV7-8; abundance: many; CDR3nt: TGTGCCAGCAGCCTAACGCAGGGTAGCAATCAGCCCCAGCATTTT; CDR3aa: CASSLTQGSNQPQHF
j_gene: TRBJ1-1; d_gene: .; v_gene: TRBV28; abundance: few; CDR3nt: TGTGCCAGCAGTTCCGTGTCTCGGACTGAAGCTTTCTTT; CDR3aa: CASSSVSRTEAFF
j_gene: TRBJ2-7; d_gene: TRBD2; v_gene: TRBV20-1; abundance: .; CDR3nt: TGCAGTGCTAGTAGCCTAGCGGGCCTCTCCTACGAGCAGTACTTC; CDR3aa: CSASSLAGLSYEQYF
j_gene: TRBJ2-5; d_gene: TRBD2; v_gene: TRBV7-2; abundance: .; CDR3nt: TGTGCCAGCAGCGTTCAGCGGGGGTTTCAAGAGACCCAGTACTTC; CDR3aa: CASSVQRGFQETQYF
j_gene: TRBJ1-3; d_gene: .; v_gene: TRBV7-2; abundance: .; CDR3nt: TGTGCCAGCAGCACGGACAGATTCTCTGGAAACACCATATATTTT; CDR3aa: CASSTDRFSGNTIYF
j_gene: TRBJ2-1; d_gene: TRBD2; v_gene: TRBV5-1; abundance: .; CDR3nt: TGCGCCAGCAGCTCCGGGACTAGCGGTATTAATGAGCAGTTCTTC; CDR3aa: CASSSGTSGINEQFF
j_gene: TRBJ1-6; d_gene: .; v_gene: TRBV6-8; abundance: .; CDR3nt: TGTGCCAGCAGTTCGGTATGGAATTCACCCCTCCACTTT; CDR3aa: CASSSVWNSPLHF
j_gene: TRBJ2-7; d_gene: .; v_gene: TRBV28; abundance: .; CDR3nt: TGTGCCAGCAGTTACAGACACTACGAGCAGTACTTC; CDR3aa: CASSYRHYEQYF
j_gene: TRBJ2-5; d_gene: .; v_gene: TRBV7-4; abundance: .; CDR3nt: TGTGCCAGCGGGGGGACCCAAGAGACCCAGTACTTC; CDR3aa: CASGGTQETQYF
j_gene: TRBJ2-1; d_gene: TRBD2; v_gene: TRBV19; abundance: .; CDR3nt: TGTGCCAGTAGTATGTTTAGCGGGAGGGGCAATGAGCAGTTCTTC; CDR3aa: CASSMFSGRGNEQFF
j_gene: TRBJ2-7; d_gene: .; v_gene: TRBV19; abundance: many; CDR3nt: TGTGCCAGTAGTCCCCGGTCGGGCGGGACTGAGCAGTACTTC; CDR3aa: CASSPRSGGTEQYF
j_gene: TRBJ1-2; d_gene: .; v_gene: TRBV20-1; abundance: many; CDR3nt: TGCAGTGCTAGAGCGGGGGCGGGGCACAACCGAACCTCCCGCTATGGCTACACCTTC; CDR3aa: CSARAGAGHNRTSRYGYTF